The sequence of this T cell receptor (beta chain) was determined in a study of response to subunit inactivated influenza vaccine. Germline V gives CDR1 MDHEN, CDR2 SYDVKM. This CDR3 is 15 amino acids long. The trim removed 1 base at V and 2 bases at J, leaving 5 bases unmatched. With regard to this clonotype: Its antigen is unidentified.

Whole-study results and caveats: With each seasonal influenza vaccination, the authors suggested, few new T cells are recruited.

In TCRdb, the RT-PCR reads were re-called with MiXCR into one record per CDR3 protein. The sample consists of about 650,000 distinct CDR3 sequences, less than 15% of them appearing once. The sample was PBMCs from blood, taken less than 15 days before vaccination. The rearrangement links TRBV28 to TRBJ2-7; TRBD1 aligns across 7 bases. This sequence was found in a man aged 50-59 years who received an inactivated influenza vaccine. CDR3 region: CASSLLPDRAYEQYF. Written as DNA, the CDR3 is TGTGCCAGCAGTTTATTACCCGACAGGGCCTACGAGCAGTACTTC.